This T cell receptor beta chain was documented in a study of blood T cell repertoires in COVID-19. At the level of the study: T cells, B-cell-depleted T cells, or PBMCs supplied cDNA or gDNA.

The CDR3 has 12 residues. Germline V CDR1 and CDR2: MDHEN, SYDVKM. The ends were cut back, 2 bases at V and 4 bases at J, with 6 bases in the middle. Using immunoSEQ multiplex PCR, the repertoire was profiled, and TCRdb retains in-frame clones only, with some absent. The data hold some 200,000 clones, with 80% to 85% observed a single time. This clone has a handful of counts. Other DNA variants within this sample encode the same CDR3. This receptor was identified in a woman between 40 and 55 years old with acute or convalescent COVID-19. The V call is TRBV28, the J call TRBJ2-7, with D perhaps matching TRBD2 (6 bases). The sample taken for sequencing was peripheral blood. CDR3 loop: CASSLAGYEQYF. The CDR3 coding sequence is TGTGCCAGCAGTTTAGCGGGGTACGAGCAGTACTTC.